This is a list of T cell receptor beta chains from one sample in a study of cytotoxic CD8 clonotypes in ibrutinib-treated CLL. TCRdb's copy holds only in-frame clones and misses some; the assay was immunoSEQ multiplex PCR. The top ten clones hold roughly 13% of a sample with some 200,000 clones, over 60% of them seen once. The specimen was PBMCs, collected after 24 months of ibrutinib treatment. The receptors stem from a human donor with chronic lymphocytic leukemia. Both conserved end residues are trimmed from each CDR3. The order of the fields is J gene, CDR3 length, V gene, clone size, CDR3 protein. Some rows have no size entry. The others give once, few or many, or a class for an expanded clone.

J gene: TRBJ2-7; CDR3 length: 10; V gene: TRBV18; clone size: .; CDR3 protein: ASSPDRYEQY
J gene: TRBJ1-1; CDR3 length: 13; V gene: TRBV9; clone size: .; CDR3 protein: ASSVDVQGTTEAF
J gene: TRBJ2-7; CDR3 length: 10; V gene: TRBV7-9; clone size: .; CDR3 protein: ASGSVTYEQY
J gene: TRBJ2-3; CDR3 length: 11; V gene: TRBV9; clone size: .; CDR3 protein: ASGLASSDTQY
J gene: TRBJ1-5; CDR3 length: 13; V gene: TRBV6-1; clone size: once; CDR3 protein: ASSAPLHNNQPQH
J gene: TRBJ2-3; CDR3 length: 13; V gene: TRBV4-1; clone size: .; CDR3 protein: ASSQEGRPIDTQY
J gene: TRBJ2-3; CDR3 length: 14; V gene: TRBV9; clone size: .; CDR3 protein: ASSPRGGAPTDTQY
J gene: TRBJ2-5; CDR3 length: 11; V gene: TRBV5-1; clone size: .; CDR3 protein: ASSFQARETQY
J gene: TRBJ1-1; CDR3 length: 13; V gene: TRBV5-1; clone size: .; CDR3 protein: ASSPLTGGNTEAF
J gene: TRBJ2-1; CDR3 length: 12; V gene: TRBV18; clone size: .; CDR3 protein: ASSPPGRDNEQF
J gene: TRBJ2-7; CDR3 length: 13; V gene: TRBV7-9; clone size: .; CDR3 protein: ASSPQRGHSYEQY
J gene: TRBJ2-1; CDR3 length: 15; V gene: TRBV27; clone size: .; CDR3 protein: ASSYSDRAVSYNEQF
J gene: TRBJ2-5; CDR3 length: 14; V gene: TRBV5-4; clone size: .; CDR3 protein: ASRQTLAGAKETQY
J gene: TRBJ2-3; CDR3 length: 14; V gene: TRBV5-1; clone size: .; CDR3 protein: ASSNFTGGPTDTQY
J gene: TRBJ2-7; CDR3 length: 13; V gene: TRBV6-1; clone size: .; CDR3 protein: ASSRSGALSYEQY
J gene: TRBJ2-7; CDR3 length: 12; V gene: TRBV6-5; clone size: .; CDR3 protein: ASSRAREGGEQY
J gene: TRBJ2-1; CDR3 length: 11; V gene: TRBV5-4; clone size: .; CDR3 protein: ASSTDRYNEQF
J gene: TRBJ2-1; CDR3 length: 11; V gene: TRBV28; clone size: .; CDR3 protein: ASSLHRGNEQF
J gene: TRBJ2-5; CDR3 length: 12; V gene: TRBV7-2; clone size: few; CDR3 protein: ASSLAGGQETQY
J gene: TRBJ2-5; CDR3 length: 13; V gene: TRBV11-3; clone size: .; CDR3 protein: ASSPGPRGGETQY
J gene: TRBJ2-1; CDR3 length: 13; V gene: TRBV11-3; clone size: .; CDR3 protein: ASSLAGTAYNEQF
J gene: TRBJ1-2; CDR3 length: 13; V gene: TRBV7-2; clone size: once; CDR3 protein: ASSPSTGVNYGYT
J gene: TRBJ2-4; CDR3 length: 14; V gene: TRBV27; clone size: few; CDR3 protein: ASSLYGTVAKNIQY
J gene: TRBJ2-7; CDR3 length: 16; V gene: TRBV4-1; clone size: once; CDR3 protein: ASSRGLAGDLSSYEQY
J gene: TRBJ2-1; CDR3 length: 13; V gene: TRBV7-9; clone size: .; CDR3 protein: ASSSGVIIYNEQF
J gene: TRBJ2-7; CDR3 length: 10; V gene: TRBV18; clone size: once; CDR3 protein: ASSTSSGEQY
J gene: TRBJ2-4; CDR3 length: 16; V gene: TRBV30; clone size: .; CDR3 protein: AWSILAGGVLAKNIQY
J gene: TRBJ2-6; CDR3 length: 14; V gene: TRBV15; clone size: .; CDR3 protein: ATSHLGGAGANVLT
J gene: TRBJ2-7; CDR3 length: 13; V gene: TRBV5-1; clone size: .; CDR3 protein: ASSVDDPSSYEQY
J gene: TRBJ2-7; CDR3 length: 15; V gene: TRBV4-2; clone size: .; CDR3 protein: ASSQGLAGGVGNEQY
J gene: TRBJ2-1; CDR3 length: 13; V gene: TRBV6-5; clone size: .; CDR3 protein: ASSKRVGGGGEQF
J gene: TRBJ2-1; CDR3 length: 15; V gene: TRBV4-2; clone size: .; CDR3 protein: ASSSVSGSPPHNEQF
J gene: TRBJ2-5; CDR3 length: 12; V gene: TRBV2; clone size: once; CDR3 protein: ASSEASGRVSQY
J gene: TRBJ1-5; CDR3 length: 10; V gene: TRBV6-6; clone size: .; CDR3 protein: ASRTGDQPQH
J gene: TRBJ1-1; CDR3 length: 11; V gene: TRBV7-9; clone size: few; CDR3 protein: ASSLSKVGEAF
J gene: TRBJ2-7; CDR3 length: 13; V gene: TRBV6-1; clone size: .; CDR3 protein: ASSEIRRESGEQY
J gene: TRBJ2-7; CDR3 length: 16; V gene: TRBV5-1; clone size: .; CDR3 protein: ASSHAKSRQGDSYEQY
J gene: TRBJ1-1; CDR3 length: 14; V gene: TRBV29-1; clone size: .; CDR3 protein: SVDGAVNGLGTEAF
J gene: TRBJ2-1; CDR3 length: 14; V gene: TRBV9; clone size: .; CDR3 protein: ASSVSRASSYNEQF
J gene: TRBJ2-6; CDR3 length: 13; V gene: TRBV11-2; clone size: .; CDR3 protein: ASSWTVSGANVLT